This note documents a single T cell receptor (beta chain) sequence. Antigen unknown. This table comes from immunoSEQ multiplex PCR, and its TCRdb copy is limited to in-frame clones, with some not included. The top ten hold under 4% of the sample, which has tens of thousands of clones, about 79% seen once. This entry belongs to a study of pediatric ulcerative colitis. Study-wide points: Compared with controls, ulcerative colitis showed greater blood-rectum clone sharing.

One to two pinch biopsies were taken from the rectum during colonoscopy. The receptor comes from a girl aged 10-17 years with moderate ulcerative colitis. Material for sequencing was gut tissue.

The CDR3 here is CASSPTMATGDQPQHF. In nucleotides, the CDR3 is TGCGCCAGCAGCCCAACGATGGCGACAGGAGATCAGCCCCAGCATTTT. The chain couples TRBV4-1 to TRBJ1-5; perhaps TRBD1 as D (6 bases). Trimming removed 4 bases from V and 5 bases from J, with 18 bases in between. CDR3 size: 16 residues. The germline V gene encodes CDR1 MGHRA and CDR2 YSYEKL.